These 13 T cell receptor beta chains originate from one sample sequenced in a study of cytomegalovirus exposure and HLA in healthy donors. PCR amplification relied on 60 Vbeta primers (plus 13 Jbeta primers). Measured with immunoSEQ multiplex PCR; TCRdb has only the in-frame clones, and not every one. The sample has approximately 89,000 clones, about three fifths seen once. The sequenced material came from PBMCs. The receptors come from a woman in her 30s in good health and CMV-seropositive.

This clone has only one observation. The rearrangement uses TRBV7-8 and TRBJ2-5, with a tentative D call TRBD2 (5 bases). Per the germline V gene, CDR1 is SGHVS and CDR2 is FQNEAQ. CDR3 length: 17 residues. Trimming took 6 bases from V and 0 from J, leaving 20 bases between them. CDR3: CASSSLFELVYQETQYF. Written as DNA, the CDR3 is TGTGCCAGCAGTAGCTTGTTCGAACTAGTGTACCAAGAGACCCAGTACTTC.

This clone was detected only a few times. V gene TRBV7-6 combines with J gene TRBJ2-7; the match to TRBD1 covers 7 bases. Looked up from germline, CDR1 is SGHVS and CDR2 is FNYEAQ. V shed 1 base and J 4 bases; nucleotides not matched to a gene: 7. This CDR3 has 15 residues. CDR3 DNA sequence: TGTGCCAGCAGCTTAGGGACAGGAAATTTGTACGAGCAGTACTTC. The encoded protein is CASSLGTGNLYEQYF.

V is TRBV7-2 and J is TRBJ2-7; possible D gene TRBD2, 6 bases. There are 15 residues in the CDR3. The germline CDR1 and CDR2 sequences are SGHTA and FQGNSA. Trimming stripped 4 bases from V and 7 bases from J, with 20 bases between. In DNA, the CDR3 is TGTGCCAGCAGCTCAATGAGACTAACCCGGGAGGAGCAGTACTTC. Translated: CASSSMRLTREEQYF.

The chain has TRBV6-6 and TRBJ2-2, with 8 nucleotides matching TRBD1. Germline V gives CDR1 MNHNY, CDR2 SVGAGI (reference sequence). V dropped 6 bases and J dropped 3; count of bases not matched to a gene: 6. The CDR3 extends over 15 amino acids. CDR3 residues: CASRLSQGDTGELFF. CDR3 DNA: TGTGCCAGCAGGCTGTCACAGGGGGACACCGGGGAGCTGTTTTTT.

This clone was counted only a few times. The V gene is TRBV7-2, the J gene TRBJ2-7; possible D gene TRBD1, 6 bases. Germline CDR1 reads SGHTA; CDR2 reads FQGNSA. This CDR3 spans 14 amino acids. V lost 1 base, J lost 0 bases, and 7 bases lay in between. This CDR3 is CASSLGTDSYEQYF. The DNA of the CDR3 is TGTGCCAGCAGCTTAGGGACAGACTCCTACGAGCAGTACTTC.

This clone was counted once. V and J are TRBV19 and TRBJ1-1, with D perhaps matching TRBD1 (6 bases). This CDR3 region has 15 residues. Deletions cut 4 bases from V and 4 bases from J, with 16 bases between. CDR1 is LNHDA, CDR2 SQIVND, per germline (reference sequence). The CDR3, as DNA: TGTGCCAGTAGTACCTCGACAGGCTGGATCACTGAAGCTTTCTTT. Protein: CASSTSTGWITEAFF. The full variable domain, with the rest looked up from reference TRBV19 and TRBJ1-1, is DGGITQSPKYLFRKEGQNVTLSCEQNLNHDAMYWYRQDPGQGLRLIYYSQIVNDFQKGDIAEGYSVSREKKESFPLTVTSAQKNPTAFYLCASSTSTGWITEAFFGQGTRLTVV.

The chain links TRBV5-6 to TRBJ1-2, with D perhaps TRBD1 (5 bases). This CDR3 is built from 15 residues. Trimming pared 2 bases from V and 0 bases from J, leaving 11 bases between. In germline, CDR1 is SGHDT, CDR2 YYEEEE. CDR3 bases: TGTGCCAGCAGCTTTAGGGGCTTAGCTAACTATGGCTACACCTTC. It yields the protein CASSFRGLANYGYTF.

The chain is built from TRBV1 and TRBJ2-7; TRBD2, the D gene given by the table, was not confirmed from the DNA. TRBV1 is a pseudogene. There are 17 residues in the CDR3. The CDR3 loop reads CTSSQGGTSGGSYEQYF. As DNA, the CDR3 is TGCACCAGCAGCCAAGGGGGGACTAGCGGGGGCTCCTACGAGCAGTACTTC.

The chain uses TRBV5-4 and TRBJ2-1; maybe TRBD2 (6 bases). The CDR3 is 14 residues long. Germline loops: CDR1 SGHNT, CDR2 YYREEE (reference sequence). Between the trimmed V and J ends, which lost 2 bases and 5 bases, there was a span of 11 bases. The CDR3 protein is CASSFSWTNNEQFF. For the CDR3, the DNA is TGTGCCAGCAGCTTTTCGTGGACTAACAATGAGCAGTTCTTC. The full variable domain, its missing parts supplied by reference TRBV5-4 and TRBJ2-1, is ETGVTQSPTHLIKTRGQQVTLRCSSQSGHNTVSWYQQALGQGPQFIFQYYREEENGRGNFPPRFSGLQFPNYSSELNVNALELDDSALYLCASSFSWTNNEQFFGPGTRLTVL.

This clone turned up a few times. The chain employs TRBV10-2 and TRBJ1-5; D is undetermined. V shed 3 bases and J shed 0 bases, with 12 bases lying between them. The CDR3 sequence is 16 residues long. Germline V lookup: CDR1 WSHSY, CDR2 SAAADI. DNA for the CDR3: TGCGCCAGCAGTGAAGGAGTCGTCTATAGCAATCAGCCCCAGCATTTT. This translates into CASSEGVVYSNQPQHF.

As DNA, the CDR3 is TGTGCCAGCAGTGAAGCGGAGTGGACTACTTTTAATTCACCCCTCCACTTT. This codes for CASSEAEWTTFNSPLHF. The chain links TRBV6-1 to TRBJ1-6, with D hard to call. CDR1 MNHNS and CDR2 SASEGT come from the germline V gene. The CDR3 contains 17 residues. V was shortened by 0 bases and J by 6 bases, with 15 bases between the two germline ends.

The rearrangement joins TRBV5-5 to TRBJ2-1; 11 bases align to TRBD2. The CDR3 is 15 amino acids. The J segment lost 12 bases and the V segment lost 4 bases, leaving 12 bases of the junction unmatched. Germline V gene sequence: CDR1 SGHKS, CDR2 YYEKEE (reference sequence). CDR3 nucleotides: TGTGCCAGCAGCGGGGGACTAGCGGCGGTGGTGGGGCAGTTCTTC. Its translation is CASSGGLAAVVGQFF.

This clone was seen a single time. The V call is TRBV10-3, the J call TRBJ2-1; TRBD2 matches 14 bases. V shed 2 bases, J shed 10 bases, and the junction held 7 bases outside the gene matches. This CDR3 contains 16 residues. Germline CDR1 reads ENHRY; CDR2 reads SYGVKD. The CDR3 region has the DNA TGTGCCATCAGTGAGACGACTAGCGGGGGGGCTTCCGAGCAGTTCTTC. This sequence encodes CAISETTSGGASEQFF.